These 25 T cell receptor beta chains originate from one sample sequenced in a study of shared clonotypes between healthy human individuals. CD8 cells regarded as naive lacked CD45RO, were positively chosen for CCR7, and omitted terminally differentiated effector memory CD45RA+ cells. The method was immunoSEQ multiplex PCR; TCRdb's version includes in-frame clones alone and lacks a portion of them. The sample yields about 820,000 clones, more than 85% seen once. Input material: naive CD8+ T cells sorted from blood. The receptor source for this set is a man aged 25 to 40 in good health.

The gene calls are TRBV9 and TRBJ2-4; 15 nucleotides align to TRBD2. Losses at the gene ends were 4 bases for V and 8 bases for J; bases not matched to a gene: 7. Germline CDR1 SGDLS, CDR2 YYNGEE. CDR3 length: 16 amino acids. In nucleotides, the CDR3 is TGTGCCAGCAGCCCGTGGACTAGCGGGAGGGGGCACATTCAGTACTTC. It specifies CASSPWTSGRGHIQYF.

The rearrangement uses TRBV9 and TRBJ1-4, with D unresolved. The CDR3 is 15 residues long. CDR1 and CDR2 (germline): SGDLS, YYNGEE. V shed 3 bases and J shed 6 bases, with 15 bases lying between them. CDR3 region: CASSAQGGPDEKLFF. CDR3 nucleotide sequence: TGTGCCAGCAGCGCCCAAGGTGGACCGGATGAAAAACTGTTTTTT.

The chain carries TRBV27 and TRBJ2-1; TRBD2 matches at 11 bases. V lost 5 bases and J lost 1; bases outside the gene matches: 7. This CDR3 has 17 amino acids. Germline CDR1 and CDR2: MNHEY and SMNVEV (reference sequence). CDR3 residues: CASSVLLAGESYNEQFF. The CDR3 DNA is TGTGCCAGCAGTGTATTACTAGCGGGAGAATCCTACAATGAGCAGTTCTTC.

This rearrangement joins TRBV7-8 to TRBJ2-4; tentatively, D is TRBD2 (6 bases). The CDR3 is 16 amino acids. CDR1 is SGHVS, CDR2 FQNEAQ, per germline. Trimming took off 5 bases at V and 4 bases at J, with 18 bases between the two ends. CDR3 nucleotides: TGTGCCAGCAGCCATCGGAGGGGACCTCCTAAAAACATTCAGTACTTC. Translation: CASSHRRGPPKNIQYF.

The genes are TRBV11-2 and TRBJ2-2; 8 nucleotides align to TRBD2. The J segment lost 4 bases and the V segment lost 2 bases, leaving 9 bases of the junction unmatched. Germline V gives CDR1 SGHAT, CDR2 FQNNGV. This CDR3 region has 17 residues. CDR3 protein: CASSLSLGLAGTGELFF. The CDR3 coding sequence is TGTGCCAGCAGCTTAAGCCTCGGACTAGCAGGCACCGGGGAGCTGTTTTTT.

The CDR3 DNA is TGCGCCAGCAGCCAAGATCGGGACACGGACCTCTACGAGCAGTACTTC. Its translation: CASSQDRDTDLYEQYF. The chain couples TRBV4-1 to TRBJ2-7, with D perhaps matching TRBD1 (6 bases). Germline V CDR1 and CDR2: MGHRA, YSYEKL. Trimming shortened V by 0 bases and J by 3 bases, and 15 bases separated the two germline ends. This CDR3 region has 16 residues.

V is TRBV4-1 and J is TRBJ2-1; D may be TRBD2 (6 bases). The CDR3 sequence is 17 residues long. Looked up from germline, CDR1 is MGHRA and CDR2 is YSYEKL. The germline V and J ends were trimmed by 1 base and 8 bases, with 21 bases remaining between them. The CDR3 spells CASSQAPGGDKGHEQFF. Here the CDR3 DNA reads TGCGCCAGCAGCCAAGCCCCCGGCGGGGATAAAGGCCATGAGCAGTTCTTC.

J is TRBJ1-1 and V is TRBV4-3; possibly TRBD1 for D (5 bases). V lost 0 bases and J lost 1, with 9 bases in between. Germline V gene data show CDR1 as LGHNA and CDR2 as YSLEER. The CDR3 is 15 amino acids. CDR3 DNA: TGCGCCAGCAGCCAAGATTGGGGCAGGAACACTGAAGCTTTCTTT. It codes for CASSQDWGRNTEAFF.

V usage is TRBV15 and J usage is TRBJ1-1; D uncertain. Trimming left V 5 bases short and J 2 bases short, with 15 bases between. CDR3 length: 15 residues. Germline V lookup: CDR1 LNHNV, CDR2 YYDKDF (reference sequence). The CDR3 DNA reads as TGTGCCACCAGCCCGATCGGCGGGGTTAACACTGAAGCTTTCTTT. As protein: CATSPIGGVNTEAFF.

This clone was recorded only once. The V gene is TRBV6-6, the J gene TRBJ2-1; weak D call: TRBD1 (5 bases). Germline V gene lookup returns CDR1 MNHNY and CDR2 SVGAGI (reference sequence). Trimming stripped 6 bases from V and 2 bases from J, with 17 bases between. This CDR3 region has 16 residues. CDR3 DNA sequence: TGTGCCAGCAGCCTGTCCGACAGACTTCCCTACAATGAGCAGTTCTTC. Translated, it gives CASSLSDRLPYNEQFF.

This clone was seen a few times. V is TRBV27 and J is TRBJ1-5, with D tentatively TRBD1 (6 bases). There are 14 residues in the CDR3. The V and J ends lost 6 bases and 7 bases respectively, with 16 bases between them. Per germline, CDR1 MNHEY and CDR2 SMNVEV (reference sequence). CDR3 sequence reads: CASSTAQGGQPQHF. For the CDR3, the DNA is TGTGCCAGCAGCACGGCACAGGGAGGGCAGCCCCAGCATTTT.

This chain connects TRBV11-2 to TRBJ1-1; TRBD1 might be the D (5 bases). V was shortened by 7 bases and J by 4 bases, with 13 bases between the two germline ends. CDR1 and CDR2 (germline): SGHAT, FQNNGV. The CDR3 covers 13 residues. In nucleotides, the CDR3 is TGTGCCAGCACCGACCTCGGGGGCACTGAAGCTTTCTTT. Translated: CASTDLGGTEAFF.

V and J are TRBV27 and TRBJ2-1; TRBD2 might be the D (7 bases). CDR1 is MNHEY, CDR2 SMNVEV, per germline (reference sequence). This CDR3 is built from 17 residues. V was pared by 5 bases and J by 3 bases, with 20 bases between. This chain's CDR3 is CASSPTFRGGVYNEQFF. For the CDR3, the DNA is TGTGCCAGCAGTCCCACCTTCAGGGGAGGGGTCTACAATGAGCAGTTCTTC.

Notes on this clone: Additional DNA sequences in this sample encode the identical CDR3. The J gene is TRBJ1-2, the V gene TRBV27; D not certain. The CDR3 covers 13 residues. The germline V and J ends were trimmed by 3 bases and 2 bases, with 7 bases remaining between them. From germline, CDR1 is MNHEY and CDR2 SMNVEV (reference sequence). DNA of the CDR3: TGTGCCAGCAGTTTTGGCGGAAACTATGGCTACACCTTC. This sequence encodes CASSFGGNYGYTF.

J is TRBJ1-2 and V is TRBV9, with a possible D match to TRBD1 (5 bases). The CDR3 has 13 residues. Germline V CDR1 and CDR2: SGDLS, YYNGEE. V lost 8 bases to trimming and J lost 4 bases, with 15 bases between them. The CDR3 protein is CASKNRDSYGYTF. CDR3 DNA: TGTGCCAGTAAAAACCGGGACTCCTATGGCTACACCTTC. Drawing the rest from reference TRBV9 and TRBJ1-2, the complete variable domain is DSGVTQTPKHLITATGQRVTLRCSPRSGDLSVYWYQQSLDQGLQFLIQYYNGEERAKGNILERFSAQQFPDLHSELNLSSLELGDSALYFCASKNRDSYGYTFGSGTRLTVV.

The V call is TRBV7-9, the J call TRBJ2-1; 10 positions agree with TRBD2. V gave up 8 bases and J gave up 2 bases; unmatched junction bases: 12. In germline, CDR1 is SEHNR, CDR2 FQNEAQ (reference sequence). The CDR3 totals 17 residues. CDR3 residues: CASWGASGSSAYNEQFF. CDR3 nucleotide sequence: TGTGCCAGCTGGGGGGCTAGCGGGAGTTCTGCCTACAATGAGCAGTTCTTC.

The V call is TRBV7-9, the J call TRBJ2-3; either TRBD1 or TRBD2 may supply D (5 bases each). Germline V gene lookup returns CDR1 SEHNR and CDR2 FQNEAQ (reference sequence). The V end lost 3 bases, the J end lost 6 bases, and 10 bases lay between the germline ends. The CDR3 covers 13 residues. The chain's CDR3 is CASSFQWGDTQYF. The CDR3 coding sequence is TGTGCCAGCAGCTTTCAATGGGGGGATACGCAGTATTTT.

The chain links TRBV7-8 to TRBJ2-1, with 7 bases fitting TRBD2. With 5 bases clipped from V and 4 bases from J, the junction kept 8 bases outside the gene matches. CDR1 and CDR2 from the germline V gene are SGHVS and FQNEAQ. CDR3 size: 15 residues. The DNA of the CDR3 is TGTGCCAGCAGCCCAGTCAGGCGGGAGTACAATGAGCAGTTCTTC. Residues: CASSPVRREYNEQFF. The full variable domain, rest sourced from reference TRBV7-8 and TRBJ2-1, is GAGVSQSPRYKVAKRGQDVALRCDPISGHVSLFWYQQALGQGPEFLTYFQNEAQLDKSGLPSDRFFAERPEGSVSTLKIQRTQQEDSAVYLCASSPVRREYNEQFFGPGTRLTVL.

This clone was counted a few times. The same CDR3 arises from other DNA sequences in this sample as well. CDR3 sequence: CASSYSGLAGTGELFF. In DNA, the CDR3 is TGTGCCAGCAGTTACTCCGGACTAGCAGGGACCGGGGAGCTGTTTTTT. The chain employs TRBV6-5 and TRBJ2-2, with TRBD2 identical over 8 bases. CDR1 and CDR2 (germline): MNHEY, SVGAGI. CDR3 length: 16 amino acids. Trimming at V came to 0 bases and at J to 5 bases, leaving 5 bases not matched to a gene.

This chain uses TRBV27 with TRBJ1-5; 7 positions match TRBD1. This CDR3 has 18 residues. V gave up 6 bases and J gave up 6 bases; unmatched junction bases: 20. Germline V gene lookup returns CDR1 MNHEY and CDR2 SMNVEV (reference sequence). The CDR3 DNA reads TGTGCCAGCAGCGGGACGAGGGGGACAGCGGACTTGGTTCAGCCCCAGCATTTT. Its translation is CASSGTRGTADLVQPQHF.

This chain joins TRBV4-1 and TRBJ2-1; 9 bases are a match to TRBD1. The germline V gene encodes CDR1 MGHRA and CDR2 YSYEKL. The CDR3 loop spans 17 amino acids. The trim removed 4 bases at V and 7 bases at J, leaving 14 bases unmatched. The CDR3: CASSPQGAGDGRNEQFF. The CDR3 coding sequence is TGCGCCAGCAGCCCACAGGGGGCCGGGGATGGGAGAAATGAGCAGTTCTTC.

The chain uses TRBV19 and TRBJ2-7; tentative D call: TRBD1 (6 bases). The germline V and J ends were trimmed by 5 bases and 1 base, with 15 bases remaining between them. CDR1 and CDR2 (germline): LNHDA, SQIVND (reference sequence). The CDR3 is made up of 15 amino acids. This chain's CDR3 is CASSVDRATSYEQYF. The CDR3 bases are TGTGCCAGTAGTGTGGACAGAGCAACATCCTACGAGCAGTACTTC.

The V gene is TRBV7-9, the J gene TRBJ2-7; D might be TRBD1 or TRBD2, each matching 5 bases. Per germline, CDR1 SEHNR and CDR2 FQNEAQ (reference sequence). This CDR3 has 15 amino acids. V was clipped by 5 bases and J by 6 bases, with 20 bases between them. CDR3 sequence reads: CASSATVGPRFEQYF. In nucleotides, the CDR3 is TGTGCCAGCAGCGCCACCGTGGGACCCCGTTTCGAGCAGTACTTC.

V usage is TRBV29-1 and J usage is TRBJ1-2, with a weak D call TRBD1 (5 bases). The CDR3 is 11 residues long. Germline loops: CDR1 SQVTM, CDR2 ANQGSEA. V was cut by 1 base and J by 8 bases, with 8 bases left in between. The CDR3 DNA reads as TGCAGCGTTGAAGCAAGGGGCGGCTACACCTTC. Amino acid sequence: CSVEARGGYTF.

This chain joins TRBV19 and TRBJ2-5; D unresolved. CDR3 size: 13 residues. Germline values: CDR1 LNHDA, CDR2 SQIVND (reference sequence). V shed 7 bases and J shed 1 base, with 10 bases lying between them. The CDR3 here is CASKGRVQETQYF. CDR3 bases: TGTGCCAGTAAGGGAAGGGTCCAAGAGACCCAGTACTTC.